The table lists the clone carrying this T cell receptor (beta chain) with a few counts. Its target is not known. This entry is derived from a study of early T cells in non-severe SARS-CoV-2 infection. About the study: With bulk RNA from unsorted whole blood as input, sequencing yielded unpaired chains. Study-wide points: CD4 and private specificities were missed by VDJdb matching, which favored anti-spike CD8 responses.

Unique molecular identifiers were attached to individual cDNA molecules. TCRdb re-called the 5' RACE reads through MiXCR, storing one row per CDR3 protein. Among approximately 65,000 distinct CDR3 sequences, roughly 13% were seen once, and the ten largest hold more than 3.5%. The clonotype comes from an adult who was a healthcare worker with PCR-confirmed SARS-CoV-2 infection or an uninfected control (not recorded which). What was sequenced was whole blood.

As DNA, the CDR3 is TGCGCCAGCAGCTTGGGGCTAGCGGGGGTCTCCTACGAGCAGTACTTC. Translating it yields CASSLGLAGVSYEQYF. The chain combines TRBV5-1 with TRBJ2-7, with TRBD2 matching over 10 bases. CDR1 SGHRS and CDR2 YFSETQ come from the germline V gene. The CDR3 length is 16 residues. The V and J ends lost 0 bases and 0 bases, in that order; junction bases with no gene match: 3.